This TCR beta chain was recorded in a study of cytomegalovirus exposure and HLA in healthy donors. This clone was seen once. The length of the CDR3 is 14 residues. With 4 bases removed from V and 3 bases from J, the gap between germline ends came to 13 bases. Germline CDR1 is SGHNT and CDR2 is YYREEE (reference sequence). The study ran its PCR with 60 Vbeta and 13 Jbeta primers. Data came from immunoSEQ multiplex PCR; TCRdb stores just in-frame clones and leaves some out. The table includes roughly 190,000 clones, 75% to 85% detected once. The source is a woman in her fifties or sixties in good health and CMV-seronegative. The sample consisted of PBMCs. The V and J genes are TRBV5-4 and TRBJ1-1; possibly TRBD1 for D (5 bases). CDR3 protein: CASSLGDWDTEAFF. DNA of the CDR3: TGTGCCAGCAGCCTAGGGGATTGGGACACTGAAGCTTTCTTT. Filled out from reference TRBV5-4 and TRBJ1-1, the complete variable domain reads ETGVTQSPTHLIKTRGQQVTLRCSSQSGHNTVSWYQQALGQGPQFIFQYYREEENGRGNFPPRFSGLQFPNYSSELNVNALELDDSALYLCASSLGDWDTEAFFGQGTRLTVV.